Sequencing of this T cell receptor (beta chain) was carried out in a study of T cell clonality in common variable immunodeficiency. Whole-study findings and limits: In common variable immunodeficiency, TCR beta chains reportedly carried fewer deletions and N-nucleotide insertions. Compared with healthy controls, CVID subjects showed increased TCRbeta clonality, mostly in about a third. CVID subjects shared fewer TCRbeta clones than healthy controls did.

This clone was observed many times. Its antigen is still unknown. The read ends 3 residues before the CDR3 terminus; that terminus is restored from the germline J gene. CVID subjects were 15 or so female and just under 30 male, aged about 9 to 65. This CDR3 region has 14 residues. V shed 5 bases and J shed 2 bases, with 14 bases lying between them. Germline V lookup: CDR1 DFQATT, CDR2 SNEGSKA (reference sequence). Clones were sequenced by immunoSEQ multiplex PCR, and TCRdb holds only the in-frame ones, with some missing. The repertoire consists of fewer than 40,000 clones, none detected only once. The TCR originated in a human donor with common variable immunodeficiency. Sequencing input: peripheral blood mononuclear cells. This chain links TRBV20-1 with TRBJ2-3; a possible D gene is TRBD2 (5 bases). CDR3 loop: CSAPLAGSTDTQYF. The covered CDR3 bases are TGCAGTGCTCCTCTTGCGGGCTCCACAGATACG.